Listed below are T cell receptor beta chains from one sample, sequenced in a study of shared clonotypes between healthy human individuals. Only in-frame clones appear in the TCRdb table, and some are missing; sequencing was by immunoSEQ multiplex PCR. In the table there are fewer than 3 million clones, roughly 92% of which are singletons. The sequencing input was naive CD4+ T cells from PBMCs. The receptors were sampled from a man aged 18 to 30 in good health. Some clones in this sample may be carry-over from other donors' samples. Each CDR3 is given with its conserved first and last residue. Each record gives: D gene, V gene, clone size, J gene, CDR3 length, CDR3 DNA, CDR3 protein. A D gene is named only where the DNA matches it firmly. Clone size is not always given. Where it is, it says once, few, many or a class for expanded clones.

NA	TRBV7-2	once	TRBJ2-2	14	TGTGCCAGCAGCTTAAGGGTGGGCACCGGGGAGCTGTTTTTT	CASSLRVGTGELFF
TRBD1	TRBV19	NA	TRBJ2-2	16	TGTGCCAGTAGTAGCCTGCGGACAGGGGGAACCGGGGAGCTGTTTTTT	CASSSLRTGGTGELFF
TRBD2	TRBV5-1	NA	TRBJ2-1	15	TGCGCCAGTTCGTACCTAGCGGGAGACTACAATGAGCAGTTCTTC	CASSYLAGDYNEQFF
TRBD1	TRBV28	NA	TRBJ1-5	16	TGTGCCAGCGTTCCCCAACAGGGGGCGAACAATCAGCCCCAGCATTTT	CASVPQQGANNQPQHF
NA	TRBV6-5	NA	TRBJ1-2	13	TGTGCCAGCAGGACAGACAGATTCTATGGCTACACCTTC	CASRTDRFYGYTF
TRBD1	TRBV5-4	NA	TRBJ1-4	19	TGTGCCAGCAGCTTGGCCCCCCTCGACAGGGGCGACCTTAATGAAAAACTGTTTTTT	CASSLAPLDRGDLNEKLFF
NA	TRBV28	NA	TRBJ1-2	13	TGTGCCAGCAGAGGACCGGGGCCCTATGGCTACACCTTC	CASRGPGPYGYTF
TRBD1	TRBV5-6	NA	TRBJ1-2	16	TGTGCCAGCAGCGCGGGTGGACAGGGACATCGTGAGGGCTACACCTTC	CASSAGGQGHREGYTF
TRBD2	TRBV4-1	NA	TRBJ2-3	18	TGCGCCAGCAGCCTGACCGGGACTAGCGGATCTAGCACAGATACGCAGTATTTT	CASSLTGTSGSSTDTQYF
TRBD1	TRBV27	NA	TRBJ2-1	15	TGTGCCAGCAGTTCTCGACCCAGGGGGTATAATGAGCAGTTCTTC	CASSSRPRGYNEQFF
NA	TRBV6-1	NA	TRBJ1-2	14	TGTGCCAGCAGTGAAGGGTTACAGGTCTATGGCTACACCTTC	CASSEGLQVYGYTF
NA	TRBV29-1	NA	TRBJ2-2	14	TGCAGCGTTGCTGGGGTGTCGAACACCGGGGAGCTGTTTTTT	CSVAGVSNTGELFF
TRBD1	TRBV5-4	NA	TRBJ1-2	15	TGTGCCAGCAGCTTGGTACAGGGGGCTGGCTATGGCTACACCTTC	CASSLVQGAGYGYTF
NA	TRBV28	NA	TRBJ1-2	13	TGTGCCAGCAGTTTAGGGGCAGAGTATGGCTACACCTTC	CASSLGAEYGYTF
TRBD1	TRBV2	NA	TRBJ2-5	14	TGTGCCAGCAGTGGACAGGGACGGTCAGAGACCCAGTACTTC	CASSGQGRSETQYF
NA	TRBV4-2	NA	TRBJ2-2	14	TGTGCCAGCAGCCGGGGGCTGTTAGCCGGGGAGCTGTTTTTT	CASSRGLLAGELFF